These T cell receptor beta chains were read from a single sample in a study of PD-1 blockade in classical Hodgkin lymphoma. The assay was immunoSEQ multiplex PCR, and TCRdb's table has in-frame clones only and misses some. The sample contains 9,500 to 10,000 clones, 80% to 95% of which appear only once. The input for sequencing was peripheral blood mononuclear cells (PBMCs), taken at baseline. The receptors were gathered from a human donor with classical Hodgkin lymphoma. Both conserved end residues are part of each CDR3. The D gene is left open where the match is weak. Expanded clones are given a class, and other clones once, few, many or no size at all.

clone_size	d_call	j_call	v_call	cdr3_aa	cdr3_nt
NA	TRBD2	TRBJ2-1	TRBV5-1	CASSLGTSGHYNEQFF	TGCGCCAGCAGCTTGGGGACTAGCGGCCATTACAATGAGCAGTTCTTC
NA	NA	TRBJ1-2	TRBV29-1	CSVEEKSGYTF	TGCAGCGTTGAAGAAAAATCAGGCTACACCTTC
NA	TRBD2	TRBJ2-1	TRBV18	CASSPAGGTSGNGGSYNEQFF	TGTGCCAGCTCACCGGCAGGGGGTACTAGCGGGAATGGGGGCTCCTACAATGAGCAGTTCTTC
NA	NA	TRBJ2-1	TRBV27	CASSQGRARFYNEQFF	TGTGCCAGCAGTCAAGGTCGGGCTAGATTCTACAATGAGCAGTTCTTC
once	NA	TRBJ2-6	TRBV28	CASRKGPPGANVLTF	TGTGCCAGCAGAAAGGGTCCCCCTGGGGCCAACGTCCTGACTTTC
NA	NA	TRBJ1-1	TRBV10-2	CASRTSSWDRAEAFF	TGCGCCAGCAGAACTTCTTCCTGGGATAGGGCTGAAGCTTTCTTT
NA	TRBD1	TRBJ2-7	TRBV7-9	CASSLPRLMTGVYEQYF	TGTGCCAGCAGCTTACCTCGACTGATGACAGGGGTCTACGAGCAGTACTTC
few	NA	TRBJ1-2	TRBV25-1	CASSGLRTVTANYGYTF	TGTGCCAGCAGTGGTCTACGGACAGTGACAGCTAACTATGGCTACACCTTC
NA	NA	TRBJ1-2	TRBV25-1	CASQQVGGISYTF	TGTGCCAGCCAACAAGTAGGTGGGATTAGCTACACCTTC
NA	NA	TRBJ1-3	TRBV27	CASSPGGFSGNTIYF	TGTGCCAGCAGTCCAGGAGGATTCTCTGGAAACACCATATATTTT